This T cell receptor (beta chain) was recovered during a study of blood T cell repertoires in COVID-19 (dated by TCRdb to 2018 to 2021). A note on the overall study: Collaborator samples came from the United States, Italy and Spain and covered acute and convalescent phases of COVID-19. The material from the prospective study consisted of cDNA or gDNA derived from T cells, B-cell-depleted T cells, or PBMCs. Deeply sampled blood TCRbeta repertoires from subjects exposed to, actively infected with, or recovered from COVID-19 were included in the dataset. The repertoires were released in a freely available public database meant as a resource for research on the immune response to SARS-CoV-2. The samples were drawn from two sources: the first 160 participants of the ongoing ImmuneRACE study, and 1,000 to 1,500 subjects contributed by 6 global collaborators. Nearly every sample came with metadata listing a de-identified subject ID, COVID-19 status, age in years and sex. HLA class I and class II types, where available, came from metadata supplied by the sample provider rather than from assay-based typing. Study-level results and caveats: Clinical and demographic metadata were provided uncurated, with the amount varying by source and participant.

Trimming at the junction amounts to 1 base on V and 0 bases on J, and the germline ends lie 15 bases apart. Including cysteine and phenylalanine, the CDR3 has 16 amino acids. Left in the record is the CDR3 DNA by itself, 48 bases read in frame from the first base. The germline V gene (reference sequence) sets CDR1 to GTSNPN and CDR2 to SVGIG. Each collaborating institution followed its own protocols to collect whole blood in K2EDTA tubes. For TCRbeta analysis, collaborator samples were shipped as frozen whole blood, as isolated PBMCs, or as DNA extracted from either sample type. This clone was seen once. The antigen this receptor binds is unknown. Per-base qualities were not stored, and no clone one base away is much larger. The immunoSEQ Assay, a bias-controlled multiplex PCR, was used to amplify TCRbeta CDR3 regions from genomic DNA. As for the authors' bioinformatics: Within the assay, amplification of reference gene primers was used to estimate how many nucleated cells each sample contained. Sequence reads were collapsed and filtered to measure the absolute abundance of every unique TCRbeta CDR3 rearrangement. Productive Simpson clonality was computed per sample as the square root of Simpson's diversity index over productive rearrangements. Sourced from immuneACCESS, this table was stored by TCRdb with only in-frame sequences that have V and J called. A share of the clones is absent; for the studies checked, an unresolved V gene accounts for under half, and the remainder has no known explanation. From that table come the V and J calls and clone size; the DNA was used to work out D and trimming. Present in this sample are fewer than 200,000 clones, around three quarters of which were seen just once. About 6.8% of the sample rests with the top ten.

The sequenced sample consisted of peripheral blood. This receptor was taken from a man aged 70-80 years with active or convalescent COVID-19. The chain is encoded by TRBV30 joined to TRBJ1-1; the D gene is perhaps TRBD1, on 6 matching bases. The sequence in DNA is TGTGCCTGGAGTGGAGGACAGACCGGTGTGAACACTGAAGCTTTCTTT. The resulting protein is CAWSGGQTGVNTEAFF.